The next 15 T cell receptor beta chains were all read from a single sample in a study of blood T cell repertoires in COVID-19. TCRdb's copy holds only in-frame clones and misses some; the assay was immunoSEQ multiplex PCR. Altogether fewer than 150,000 clones are present, 80% to 90% being singletons, with the ten largest covering 0.88%. Sample: peripheral blood. The receptors stem from a woman between 50 and 59 years old with active or convalescent COVID-19.

V gene TRBV24-1 combines with J gene TRBJ2-7; 9 nucleotides agree with TRBD1. CDR1 is KGHDR, CDR2 SFDVKD, per germline. The CDR3 sequence is 15 residues long. The J segment lost 2 bases and the V segment lost 5 bases, leaving 6 bases of the junction unmatched. Here the CDR3 reads CATSGGTGITYEQYF. CDR3 nucleotide sequence: TGTGCCACCAGTGGTGGGACAGGGATAACCTACGAGCAGTACTTC.

This clone was counted a single time. The J gene is TRBJ2-2, the V gene TRBV14; perhaps TRBD1 as D (6 bases). CDR1 is SGHDN and CDR2 is FVKESK in the germline V gene. The CDR3 is made up of 13 amino acids. Trimming removed 8 bases from V and 5 bases from J, with 12 bases in between. The CDR3 DNA sequence: TGTGCCAGCTCGCCACAGGGTACCGGGGAGCTGTTTTTT. Protein: CASSPQGTGELFF.

This sequence joins TRBV5-6 and TRBJ2-1; TRBD2 agrees at 8 bases. The CDR3 runs to 17 residues. After removal of 1 base from V and 1 base from J, the junction contained 7 bases not matched to a gene. Germline V gives CDR1 SGHDT, CDR2 YYEEEE. The CDR3 region is CASSLSPGLGSYNEQFF. In DNA form, the CDR3 reads TGTGCCAGCAGCTTGAGCCCGGGACTAGGGTCCTACAATGAGCAGTTCTTC.

The rearrangement joins TRBV28 to TRBJ2-5; a weak D match, TRBD2 (6 bases). V was shortened by 8 bases and J by 0 bases, with 19 bases between the two germline ends. CDR3 length: 16 amino acids. Per germline, CDR1 MDHEN and CDR2 SYDVKM. CDR3 in DNA: TGTGCCAGCCATGGGAACTTAGCGGCATACCAAGAGACCCAGTACTTC. This sequence encodes CASHGNLAAYQETQYF.

The V gene is TRBV10-3, the J gene TRBJ1-6, with TRBD1 matching 7 bases. The germline gives CDR1 ENHRY, CDR2 SYGVKD. This CDR3 region has 15 residues. With 6 bases clipped from V and 4 bases from J, the junction kept 6 bases outside the gene matches. DNA of the CDR3: TGTGCCATCAGCTCGACAGGGAATTATAATTCACCCCTCCACTTT. It translates to CAISSTGNYNSPLHF.

Turning to this clone: The junction departs from the called germline gene at one end, perhaps through a read error. V and J are TRBV18 and TRBJ1-5, with 9 bases that match TRBD1. The CDR3 sequence is 17 residues long. Germline lookup yields CDR1 KGHSH and CDR2 LQKENI. The CDR3 DNA sequence: TGTGCCAGCTCCCCACAGAACAGGGGGCGCAGGGGGCAGCCCCAGCATTTT. It codes for CASSPQNRGRRGQPQHF.

This clone turned up a few times. This sequence joins TRBV27 and TRBJ2-1; TRBD2 aligns across 11 bases. This CDR3 region has 16 residues. Germline V gene lookup returns CDR1 MNHEY and CDR2 SMNVEV (reference sequence). The V segment lost 5 bases and the J segment 4 bases; nucleotides outside the gene matches: 7. Here the CDR3 DNA reads TGTGCCAGCAGTCCCCGGGGACTAGCGGATTACAATGAGCAGTTCTTC. It translates to CASSPRGLADYNEQFF.

The chain joins TRBV2 to TRBJ2-7; 12 bases align to TRBD2. V was pared by 4 bases and J by 9 bases, with 4 bases of the junction left unmatched. Germline CDR1 reads SNHLY; CDR2 reads FYNNEI. The CDR3 loop spans 13 amino acids. CDR3 sequence: CASSAGLAGRQYF. DNA of the CDR3: TGTGCCAGCAGTGCAGGACTAGCGGGAAGGCAGTACTTC.

The chain recombines TRBV2 with TRBJ1-1; no clear D gene. Looked up from germline, CDR1 is SNHLY and CDR2 is FYNNEI. V was shortened by 6 bases and J by 3 bases, with 8 bases between the two germline ends. This CDR3 comprises 12 residues. This chain's CDR3 is CASSGLDTEAFF. Here the CDR3 DNA reads TGTGCCAGCAGCGGACTAGACACTGAAGCTTTCTTT.

The V gene is TRBV7-6, the J gene TRBJ2-7; possibly TRBD2 for D (5 bases). This CDR3 spans 14 amino acids. V was shortened by 5 bases and J by 2 bases, with 13 bases between the two germline ends. Germline V gene data show CDR1 as SGHVS and CDR2 as FNYEAQ. CDR3 nucleotide sequence: TGTGCCAGCAGCCCCCAAGCCGGGGCCTACGAGCAGTACTTC. Translated, it gives CASSPQAGAYEQYF.

This chain links TRBV7-9 with TRBJ1-2, with a weak D call TRBD1 (6 bases). The CDR3 totals 15 residues. CDR1 is SEHNR, CDR2 FQNEAQ, per germline (reference sequence). V lost 5 bases and J 5 bases, leaving 18 bases between the germline ends. DNA of the CDR3: TGTGCCAGCAGCCCACGAGCAGGGGTGGATTATGGCTACACCTTC. This encodes CASSPRAGVDYGYTF.

This clone occurred a few times. This rearrangement joins TRBV20-1 to TRBJ1-1, with unresolved D. Trimming shortened V by 3 bases and J by 6 bases, and 8 bases separated the two germline ends. Germline V CDR1 and CDR2: DFQATT, SNEGSKA (reference sequence). The CDR3 is made up of 11 amino acids. CDR3 in DNA: TGCAGTGCTAGCGCGGTACCTGAAGCTTTCTTT. The encoded protein is CSASAVPEAFF.

This clone has more than one count but fewer than ten. The chain is built from TRBV6-5 and TRBJ1-3, with D uncertain. Trimming cost V 7 bases and J 0 bases, with 10 bases left between them. The CDR3 consists of 14 residues. Germline CDR1 MNHEY, CDR2 SVGAGI. CDR3 loop: CASTTSVSGNTIYF. DNA for the CDR3: TGTGCCAGCACCACTAGTGTCTCTGGAAACACCATATATTTT.

The chain has TRBV5-4 and TRBJ2-3, with 12 bases that match TRBD2. CDR3 length equals 14 residues. Trimming at V came to 3 bases and at J to 8 bases, leaving 4 bases not matched to a gene. Looked up from germline, CDR1 is SGHNT and CDR2 is YYREEE (reference sequence). CDR3 bases: TGTGCCAGCAGCTCCAGGACTAGCGGGGTTACGCAGTATTTT. Protein: CASSSRTSGVTQYF.

The chain joins TRBV7-9 to TRBJ1-2; 8 nucleotides agree with TRBD1. There are 15 residues in the CDR3. Unmatched junction bases numbered 11, after V lost 3 bases and J lost 8 bases. From germline, CDR1 is SEHNR and CDR2 FQNEAQ (reference sequence). CDR3 coding DNA: TGTGCCAGCAGCTTTGGACAGGGATTTTTATCCGGCTACACCTTC. Protein: CASSFGQGFLSGYTF.